Detailed here is one T cell receptor (beta chain). These data are taken from a study of blood T cell repertoires in COVID-19. At the level of the study: The samples span acute and convalescent COVID-19 from the United States, Italy and Spain. PBMCs, B-cell-depleted T cells, or T cells provided the cDNA or gDNA that made up the material.

The germline CDR1 and CDR2 sequences are MNHEY and SVGAGI. CDR3 length equals 16 residues. With 4 bases removed from V and 0 bases from J, the gap between germline ends came to 13 bases. In the original analysis: Amplification of reference gene primers provided the estimated nucleated cell counts. TCRdb's table, derived via immunoSEQ multiplex PCR, lists solely in-frame clones and lacks some. Clone size and the V and J calls come from that table; the DNA yielded D and trimming. The table lists tens of thousands of clones, 86% of them singletons, with approximately 4.2% in the top ten. V gene TRBV6-5 combines with J gene TRBJ2-1; D may be TRBD2 (6 bases). This TCR came from a middle-aged man with acute or convalescent COVID-19. Specimen: peripheral blood. CDR3 coding DNA: TGTGCCAGCAGTTTATCCGGGGGAAGCTCCTACAATGAGCAGTTCTTC. Amino acid sequence: CASSLSGGSSYNEQFF.